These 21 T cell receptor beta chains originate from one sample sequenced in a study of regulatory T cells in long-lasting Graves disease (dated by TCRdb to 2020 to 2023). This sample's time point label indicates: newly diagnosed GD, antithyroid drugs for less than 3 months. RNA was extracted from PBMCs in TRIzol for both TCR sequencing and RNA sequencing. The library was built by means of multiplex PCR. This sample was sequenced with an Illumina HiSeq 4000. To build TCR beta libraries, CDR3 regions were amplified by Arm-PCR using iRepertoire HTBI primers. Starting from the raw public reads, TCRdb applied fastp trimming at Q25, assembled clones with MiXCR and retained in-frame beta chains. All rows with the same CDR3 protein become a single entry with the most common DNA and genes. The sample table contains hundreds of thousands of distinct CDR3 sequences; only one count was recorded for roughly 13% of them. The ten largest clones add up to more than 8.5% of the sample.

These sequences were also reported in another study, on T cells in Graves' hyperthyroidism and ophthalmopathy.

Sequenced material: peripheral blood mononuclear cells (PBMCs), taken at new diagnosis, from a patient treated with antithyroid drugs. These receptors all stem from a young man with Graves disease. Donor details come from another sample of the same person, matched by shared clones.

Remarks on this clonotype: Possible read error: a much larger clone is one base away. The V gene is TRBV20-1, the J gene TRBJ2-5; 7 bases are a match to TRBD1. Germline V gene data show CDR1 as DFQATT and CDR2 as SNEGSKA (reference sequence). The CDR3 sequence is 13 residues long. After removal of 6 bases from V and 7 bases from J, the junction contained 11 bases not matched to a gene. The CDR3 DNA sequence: TGCAGTGCGGGAGTCAGGGGGAAAGGGACCCAGTACTTC. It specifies CSAGVRGKGTQYF.

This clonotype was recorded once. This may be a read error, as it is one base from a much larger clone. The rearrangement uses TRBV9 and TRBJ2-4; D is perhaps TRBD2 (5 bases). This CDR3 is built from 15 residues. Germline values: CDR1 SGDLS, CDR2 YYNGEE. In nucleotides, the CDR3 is TGTGCCAGCAGCGGCGGAGAGGGAGCCAAAAACACTCAGTACTTC. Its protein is CASSGGEGAKNTQYF.

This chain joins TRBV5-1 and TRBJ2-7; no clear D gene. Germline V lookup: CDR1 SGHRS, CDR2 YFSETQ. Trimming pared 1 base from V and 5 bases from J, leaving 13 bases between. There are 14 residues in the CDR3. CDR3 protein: CASSLLVVGDEQYF. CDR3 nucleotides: TGCGCCAGCAGCTTGTTGGTAGTGGGCGACGAGCAGTACTTC.

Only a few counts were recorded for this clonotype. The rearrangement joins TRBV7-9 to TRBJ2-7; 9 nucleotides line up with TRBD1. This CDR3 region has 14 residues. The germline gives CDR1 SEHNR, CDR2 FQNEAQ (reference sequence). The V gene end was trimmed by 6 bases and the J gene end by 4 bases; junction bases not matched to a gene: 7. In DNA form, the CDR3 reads TGTGCCAGCAGTGCCCGGGACAGGGTTTACGAGCAGTACTTC. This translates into CASSARDRVYEQYF.

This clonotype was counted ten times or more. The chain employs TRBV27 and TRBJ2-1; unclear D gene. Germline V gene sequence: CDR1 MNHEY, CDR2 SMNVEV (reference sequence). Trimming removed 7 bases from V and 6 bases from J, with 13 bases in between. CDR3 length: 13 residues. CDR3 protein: CASKTLPGNEQFF. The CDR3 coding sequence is TGTGCCAGCAAAACCCTCCCTGGCAATGAGCAGTTCTTC.

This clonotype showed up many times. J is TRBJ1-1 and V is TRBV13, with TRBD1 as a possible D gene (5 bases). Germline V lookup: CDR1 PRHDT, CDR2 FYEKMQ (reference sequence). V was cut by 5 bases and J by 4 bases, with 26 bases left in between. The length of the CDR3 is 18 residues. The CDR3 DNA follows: TGTGCCAGCAGCCCCCCTGGAGGGGCGGCGGGAATGAGCACTGAAGCTTTCTTT. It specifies CASSPPGGAAGMSTEAFF.

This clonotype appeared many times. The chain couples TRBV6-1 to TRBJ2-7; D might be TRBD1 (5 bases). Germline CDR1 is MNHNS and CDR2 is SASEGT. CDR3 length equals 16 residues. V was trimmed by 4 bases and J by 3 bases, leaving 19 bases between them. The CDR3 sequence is CASSARTTDSFYEQYF. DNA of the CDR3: TGTGCCAGCAGTGCCCGGACGACAGATAGTTTCTACGAGCAGTACTTC.

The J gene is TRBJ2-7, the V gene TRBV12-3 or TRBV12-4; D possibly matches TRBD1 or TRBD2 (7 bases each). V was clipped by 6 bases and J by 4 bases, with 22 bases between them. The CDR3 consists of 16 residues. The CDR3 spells CASRRQGGQGGYEQYF. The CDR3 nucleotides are TGTGCCAGCAGACGACAGGGAGGGCAGGGTGGGTACGAGCAGTACTTC.

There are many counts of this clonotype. The chain's CDR3 is CASSFEVGGEQYF. DNA of the CDR3: TGTGCCAGCAGCTTTGAAGTGGGAGGCGAGCAGTACTTC. This chain joins TRBV7-9 and TRBJ2-7, with D perhaps TRBD2 (6 bases). Germline lookup yields CDR1 SEHNR and CDR2 FQNEAQ (reference sequence). V lost 3 bases and J lost 6, with 12 bases in between. The CDR3 totals 13 residues.

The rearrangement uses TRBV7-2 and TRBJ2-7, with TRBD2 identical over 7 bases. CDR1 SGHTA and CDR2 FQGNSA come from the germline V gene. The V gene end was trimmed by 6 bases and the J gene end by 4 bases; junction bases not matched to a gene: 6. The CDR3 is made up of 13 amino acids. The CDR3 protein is CASRRLAKYEQYF. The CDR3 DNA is TGTGCCAGCAGACGACTAGCCAAATACGAGCAGTACTTC.

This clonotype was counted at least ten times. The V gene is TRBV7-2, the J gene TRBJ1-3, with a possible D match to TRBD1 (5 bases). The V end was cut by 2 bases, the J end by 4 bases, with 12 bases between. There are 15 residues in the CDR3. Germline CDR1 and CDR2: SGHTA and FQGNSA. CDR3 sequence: CASSLSATDGNTIYF. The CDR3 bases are TGTGCCAGCAGCTTATCGGCGACAGACGGAAACACCATATATTTT. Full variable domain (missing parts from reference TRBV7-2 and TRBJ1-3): GAGVSQSPSNKVTEKGKDVELRCDPISGHTALYWYRQSLGQGLEFLIYFQGNSAPDKSGLPSDRFSAERTGGSVSTLTIQRTQQEDSAVYLCASSLSATDGNTIYFGEGSWLTVV.

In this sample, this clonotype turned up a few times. The CDR3 coding sequence is TGTGCCAGCAGCCACTCTCCGGGACTAGGGGTGGAGACCCAGTACTTC. Protein: CASSHSPGLGVETQYF. This rearrangement joins TRBV3-1 to TRBJ2-5; 8 nucleotides line up with TRBD2. This CDR3 is built from 16 residues. Germline lookup yields CDR1 LGHDT and CDR2 YNNKEL (reference sequence). The J segment lost 5 bases and the V segment lost 3 bases, leaving 11 bases of the junction unmatched.

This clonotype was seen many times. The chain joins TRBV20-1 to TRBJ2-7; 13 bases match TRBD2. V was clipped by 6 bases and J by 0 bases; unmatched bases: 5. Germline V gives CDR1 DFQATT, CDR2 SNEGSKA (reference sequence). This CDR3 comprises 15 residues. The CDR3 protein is CSAPTSGRLSYEQYF. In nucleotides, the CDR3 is TGCAGTGCCCCGACTAGCGGGAGGCTCTCCTACGAGCAGTACTTC.

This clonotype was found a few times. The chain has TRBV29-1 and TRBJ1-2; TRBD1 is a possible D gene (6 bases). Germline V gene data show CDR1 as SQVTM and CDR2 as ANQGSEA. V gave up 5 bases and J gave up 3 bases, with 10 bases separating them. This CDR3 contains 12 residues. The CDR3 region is CSVSTGYYGYTF. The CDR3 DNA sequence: TGCAGCGTTTCTACAGGGTACTATGGCTACACCTTC.

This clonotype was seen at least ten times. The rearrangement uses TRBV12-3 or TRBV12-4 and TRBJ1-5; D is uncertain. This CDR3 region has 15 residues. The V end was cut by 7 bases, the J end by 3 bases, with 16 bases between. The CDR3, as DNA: TGTGCCAGCACTCTTGCGGCAGATTCCAATCAGCCCCAGCATTTT. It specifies CASTLAADSNQPQHF.

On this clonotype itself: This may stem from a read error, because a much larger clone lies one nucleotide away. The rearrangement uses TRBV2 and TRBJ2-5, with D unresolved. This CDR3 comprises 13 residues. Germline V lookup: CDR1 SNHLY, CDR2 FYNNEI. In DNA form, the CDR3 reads TGTGCCAGCAGTGAAGATGGCCAAGGGACCCAGTACTTC. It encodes CASSEDGQGTQYF. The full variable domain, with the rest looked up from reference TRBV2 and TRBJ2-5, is EPEVTQTPSHQVTQMGQEVILRCVPISNHLYFYWYRQILGQKVEFLVSFYNNEISEKSEIFDDQFSVERPDGSNFTLKIRSTKLEDSAMYFCASSEDGQGTQYFGPGTRLLVL.

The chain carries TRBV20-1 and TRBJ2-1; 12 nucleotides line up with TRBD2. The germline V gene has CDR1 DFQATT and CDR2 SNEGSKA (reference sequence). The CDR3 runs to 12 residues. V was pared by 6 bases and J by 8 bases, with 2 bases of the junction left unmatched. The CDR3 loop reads CSARLAGDEQFF. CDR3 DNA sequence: TGCAGTGCCAGACTAGCGGGAGATGAGCAGTTCTTC.

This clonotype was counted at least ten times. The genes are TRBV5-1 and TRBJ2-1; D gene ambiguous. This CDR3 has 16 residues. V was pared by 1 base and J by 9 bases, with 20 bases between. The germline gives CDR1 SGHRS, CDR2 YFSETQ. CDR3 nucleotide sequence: TGCGCCAGCAGCTTGCTCCTCCCCAGCGAGTCGGGTGAGCAGTTCTTC. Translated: CASSLLLPSESGEQFF.

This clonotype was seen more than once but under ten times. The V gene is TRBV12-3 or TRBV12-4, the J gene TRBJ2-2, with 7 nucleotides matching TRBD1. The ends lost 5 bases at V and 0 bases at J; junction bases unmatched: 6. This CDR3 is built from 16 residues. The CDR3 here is CASSTSGTANTGELFF. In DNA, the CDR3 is TGTGCCAGCAGTACCTCCGGGACAGCGAACACCGGGGAGCTGTTTTTT.

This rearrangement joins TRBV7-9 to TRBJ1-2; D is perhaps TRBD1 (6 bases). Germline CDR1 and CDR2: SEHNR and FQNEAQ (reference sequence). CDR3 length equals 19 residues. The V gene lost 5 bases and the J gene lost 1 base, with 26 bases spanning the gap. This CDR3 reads CASSGSSRTVGNFNYGYTF. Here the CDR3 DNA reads TGTGCCAGCAGCGGGAGTTCGCGGACAGTTGGAAACTTTAACTATGGCTACACCTTC.

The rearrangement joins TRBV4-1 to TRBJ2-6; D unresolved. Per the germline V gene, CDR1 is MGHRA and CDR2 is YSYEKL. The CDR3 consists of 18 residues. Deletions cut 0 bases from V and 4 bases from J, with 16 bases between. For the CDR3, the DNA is TGCGCCAGCAGCCAAGAGGCTCCCCTTCCTGGAGGGGCCAACGTCCTGACTTTC. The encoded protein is CASSQEAPLPGGANVLTF.